These 29 T cell receptor beta chains were sequenced from one sample in a study of blood T cell repertoires in COVID-19. The protocol was immunoSEQ multiplex PCR, while the TCRdb copy is restricted to in-frame clones and leaves out a portion. The sample records over 55,000 clones, about nine tenths being singletons. Material: peripheral blood. The receptor source for this set is a woman older than 75 with COVID-19, enrolled during active disease.

Written as DNA, the CDR3 is TGTGCCAGCAGTTTTCTAGGACAGGGCCGAGGCTATGGCTACACCTTC. Protein sequence: CASSFLGQGRGYGYTF. V is TRBV27 and J is TRBJ1-2; TRBD1 matches at 8 bases. Germline V lookup: CDR1 MNHEY, CDR2 SMNVEV (reference sequence). The CDR3 loop spans 16 amino acids. V lost 3 bases to trimming and J lost 4 bases; unmatched junction nucleotides: 10.

This chain joins TRBV10-3 and TRBJ1-2; 9 bases agree with TRBD1. V was pared by 0 bases and J by 6 bases, with 5 bases of the junction left unmatched. This CDR3 contains 15 residues. Germline V gives CDR1 ENHRY, CDR2 SYGVKD. CDR3 residues: CAISESGQGWDGYTF. The CDR3 DNA follows: TGTGCCATCAGTGAGTCGGGACAGGGATGGGATGGCTACACCTTC.

The genes are TRBV9 and TRBJ2-7; 7 positions agree with TRBD2. The germline CDR1 and CDR2 sequences are SGDLS and YYNGEE. Trimming took 1 base from V and 2 from J; bases not matched to a gene: 6. This CDR3 spans 15 amino acids. Here the CDR3 reads CASSVSGGSAYEQYF. Written as DNA, the CDR3 is TGTGCCAGCAGCGTATCCGGGGGGTCCGCCTACGAGCAGTACTTC. Using reference TRBV9 and TRBJ2-7 for the parts outside the CDR3, the full variable domain is DSGVTQTPKHLITATGQRVTLRCSPRSGDLSVYWYQQSLDQGLQFLIQYYNGEERAKGNILERFSAQQFPDLHSELNLSSLELGDSALYFCASSVSGGSAYEQYFGPGTRLTVT.

The chain links TRBV13 to TRBJ2-7; the match to TRBD1 covers 7 bases. The V gene end was trimmed by 4 bases and the J gene end by 6 bases; junction bases not matched to a gene: 9. CDR1 is PRHDT, CDR2 FYEKMQ, per germline (reference sequence). The CDR3 contains 14 residues. In DNA form, the CDR3 reads TGTGCCAGCAGCTATCCCCGGACAGGTCGCGAGCAGTACTTC. This translates into CASSYPRTGREQYF.

Only one count was recorded for this clone. This rearrangement joins TRBV19 to TRBJ1-4; D gene ambiguous. This CDR3 is built from 15 residues. V gave up 3 bases and J gave up 2 bases, with 10 bases separating them. CDR1 is LNHDA, CDR2 SQIVND, per germline (reference sequence). This CDR3 is CASSIRRGTNEKLFF. The CDR3 region has the DNA TGTGCCAGTAGTATTAGGCGGGGTACTAATGAAAAACTGTTTTTT. Full variable domain (missing parts from reference TRBV19 and TRBJ1-4): DGGITQSPKYLFRKEGQNVTLSCEQNLNHDAMYWYRQDPGQGLRLIYYSQIVNDFQKGDIAEGYSVSREKKESFPLTVTSAQKNPTAFYLCASSIRRGTNEKLFFGSGTQLSVL.

The sample holds a few counts of this clone. The gene calls are TRBV5-1 and TRBJ1-3; D ambiguous. Germline V gives CDR1 SGHRS, CDR2 YFSETQ. Trimming took off 1 base at V and 2 bases at J, with 10 bases between the two ends. This CDR3 is 15 amino acids long. The CDR3 sequence: CASSLNWGAGNTIYF. Here the CDR3 DNA reads TGCGCCAGCAGCTTGAATTGGGGAGCTGGAAACACCATATATTTT.

The V call is TRBV9, the J call TRBJ2-7, with D unclear. V was pared by 0 bases and J by 4 bases, with 8 bases between. Germline lookup yields CDR1 SGDLS and CDR2 YYNGEE. There are 13 residues in the CDR3. This chain's CDR3 is CASSVGIGYEQYF. The CDR3 nucleotides read TGTGCCAGCAGCGTAGGAATCGGTTACGAGCAGTACTTC.

The chain recombines TRBV27 with TRBJ1-4, with a tentative D call TRBD1 (5 bases). This CDR3 has 15 amino acids. Germline CDR1 and CDR2: MNHEY and SMNVEV (reference sequence). The V end was cut by 1 base, the J end by 11 bases, with 17 bases between. Written as DNA, the CDR3 is TGTGCCAGCAGTTTATTCGGCAGGGATGATGGGAAACTGTTTTTT. Its protein product is CASSLFGRDDGKLFF.

The rearrangement links TRBV14 to TRBJ1-4; D might be TRBD1 (6 bases). Trimming took off 2 bases at V and 11 bases at J, with 12 bases between the two ends. Germline CDR1 reads SGHDN; CDR2 reads FVKESK. The length of the CDR3 is 13 residues. CDR3 protein: CASSQQGGGKLFF. The CDR3 nucleotides are TGTGCCAGCAGCCAACAAGGGGGTGGGAAACTGTTTTTT.

The chain's CDR3 is CASSYSTQMNTEAFF. The CDR3 DNA reads as TGTGCCAGCAGTTACTCGACACAGATGAACACTGAAGCTTTCTTT. This chain joins TRBV6-5 and TRBJ1-1; no definite D call. Germline values: CDR1 MNHEY, CDR2 SVGAGI. The CDR3 has 15 residues. V gave up 0 bases and J gave up 0 bases, with 8 bases separating them.

V and J are TRBV7-9 and TRBJ1-4; D might be TRBD1 (5 bases). Germline CDR1 and CDR2: SEHNR and FQNEAQ (reference sequence). Trimming removed 2 bases from V and 3 bases from J, with 16 bases in between. CDR3 length: 17 amino acids. This CDR3 reads CASSLTSGGDSNEKLFF. CDR3 sequence (DNA): TGTGCCAGCAGCTTAACCAGTGGGGGGGATTCTAATGAAAAACTGTTTTTT.

The rearrangement links TRBV28 to TRBJ2-2; D gene uncertain. Trimming cost V 7 bases and J 0 bases, with 6 bases left between them. CDR1 and CDR2 from the germline V gene are MDHEN and SYDVKM. This CDR3 contains 13 residues. CDR3 protein: CASIGANTGELFF. The CDR3 coding sequence is TGTGCCAGCATCGGTGCGAACACCGGGGAGCTGTTTTTT.

The chain employs TRBV5-1 and TRBJ1-5; no definite D call. Germline lookup yields CDR1 SGHRS and CDR2 YFSETQ. This CDR3 is built from 15 residues. V gave up 1 base and J gave up 5 bases, with 13 bases separating them. The CDR3 sequence: CASSLSGLSDQPQHF. CDR3 DNA: TGCGCCAGCAGCTTGTCGGGATTGTCGGATCAGCCCCAGCATTTT.

This clone came up a few times. This chain uses TRBV30 with TRBJ1-6; D is perhaps TRBD1 (6 bases). CDR3 size: 12 residues. V shed 4 bases and J shed 10 bases, with 11 bases lying between them. The germline V gene has CDR1 GTSNPN and CDR2 SVGIG (reference sequence). The CDR3 region has the DNA TGTGCCTGGAACAGGGCGGAATCACCCCTCCACTTT. Amino acid sequence: CAWNRAESPLHF.

V and J are TRBV19 and TRBJ1-5; no firm D call. Trimming shortened V by 8 bases and J by 3 bases, and 17 bases separated the two germline ends. Germline V gives CDR1 LNHDA, CDR2 SQIVND (reference sequence). This CDR3 contains 15 residues. The CDR3 region is CASRGHRGNNQPQHF. The CDR3 DNA follows: TGTGCCAGTCGCGGCCATCGGGGAAACAATCAGCCCCAGCATTTT.

This sequence joins TRBV12-5 and TRBJ1-2; the D gene is possibly TRBD1 (6 bases). There are 15 residues in the CDR3. Trimming left V 6 bases short and J 2 bases short, with 16 bases between. The germline CDR1 and CDR2 sequences are LGHNT and FRNRAP. The CDR3 reads CASGSGQTNNYGYTF. The CDR3 DNA reads as TGTGCTAGTGGCAGCGGACAGACGAACAACTATGGCTACACCTTC.

The chain couples TRBV7-9 to TRBJ2-1, with TRBD1 matching over 9 bases. Per germline, CDR1 SEHNR and CDR2 FQNEAQ (reference sequence). The CDR3 has 15 amino acids. Trimming cost V 5 bases and J 7 bases; bases outside gene matches: 9. As DNA, the CDR3 is TGTGCCAGCAGCCAGACAGGGGGAGCTGCGAATGAGCAGTTCTTC. Amino acids: CASSQTGGAANEQFF.

This clone was found once. This chain connects TRBV19 to TRBJ2-7, with 8 bases that match TRBD1. This CDR3 has 14 residues. CDR1 is LNHDA, CDR2 SQIVND, per germline (reference sequence). V trimming: 3 bases; J trimming: 7 bases; junction bases outside the gene matches: 8. CDR3 nucleotide sequence: TGTGCCAGTAGTATGGGGGGACAGGTGCTGGAGCAGTACTTC. It is translated as CASSMGGQVLEQYF.

The V and J genes are TRBV4-2 and TRBJ2-3; D is unresolved. The CDR3 is 12 amino acids. Trimming removed 5 bases at V and 4 bases at J, with 7 bases between. The germline V gene encodes CDR1 LGHNA and CDR2 YNFKEQ. DNA for the CDR3: TGTGCCAGCAGCGACTTAGCAGATACGCAGTATTTT. It specifies CASSDLADTQYF.

The genes are TRBV7-9 and TRBJ1-2, with D perhaps matching TRBD1 (5 bases). The CDR3 consists of 17 residues. Germline V gene data show CDR1 as SEHNR and CDR2 as FQNEAQ (reference sequence). Trimming took 5 bases from V and 4 from J, leaving 23 bases between them. The chain's CDR3 is CASSPPLQVINRYGYTF. DNA for the CDR3: TGTGCCAGCAGCCCACCACTACAGGTCATTAATCGCTATGGCTACACCTTC. The complete variable domain, with remaining parts taken from reference TRBV7-9 and TRBJ1-2, reads DTGVSQNPRHKITKRGQNVTFRCDPISEHNRLYWYRQTLGQGPEFLTYFQNEAQLEKSRLLSDRFSAERPKGSFSTLEIQRTEQGDSAMYLCASSPPLQVINRYGYTFGSGTRLTVV.

The table lists this clone with a few counts. V gene TRBV20-1 combines with J gene TRBJ1-2; D remains ambiguous. The V and J ends lost 6 bases and 8 bases respectively, with 13 bases between them. This CDR3 region has 11 residues. CDR1 is DFQATT, CDR2 SNEGSKA, per germline (reference sequence). CDR3 in DNA: TGCAGTGCCCCGACCCCGGGAGGCTACACCTTC. It specifies CSAPTPGGYTF.

The chain uses TRBV19 and TRBJ2-7, with D perhaps matching TRBD1 (6 bases). In germline, CDR1 is LNHDA, CDR2 SQIVND (reference sequence). CDR3 length equals 13 residues. Trimming pared 6 bases from V and 3 bases from J, leaving 12 bases between. CDR3 in DNA: TGTGCCAGTAGCCGGGACAAAGGCTACGAGCAGTACTTC. Protein sequence: CASSRDKGYEQYF. The variable domain in full, with the rest retrieved from reference TRBV19 and TRBJ2-7, is DGGITQSPKYLFRKEGQNVTLSCEQNLNHDAMYWYRQDPGQGLRLIYYSQIVNDFQKGDIAEGYSVSREKKESFPLTVTSAQKNPTAFYLCASSRDKGYEQYFGPGTRLTVT.

The table lists this clone with a count of one. The genes are TRBV19 and TRBJ2-5, with D possibly TRBD2 on 6 matching bases. The germline CDR1 and CDR2 sequences are LNHDA and SQIVND (reference sequence). The CDR3 sequence is 14 residues long. Trimming took off 10 bases at V and 0 bases at J, with 15 bases between the two ends. The CDR3 coding sequence is TGTGCCACCCGGGAGTGGGGAGACCAAGAGACCCAGTACTTC. Protein sequence: CATREWGDQETQYF.

This chain joins TRBV27 and TRBJ2-3; a weak D match, TRBD1 (6 bases). CDR1 MNHEY and CDR2 SMNVEV come from the germline V gene (reference sequence). The germline V and J ends were trimmed by 4 bases and 2 bases, with 13 bases remaining between them. This CDR3 comprises 15 residues. The CDR3, as DNA: TGTGCCAGCAGTTCACAGGGATGGCTCACAGATACGCAGTATTTT. Translated, it gives CASSSQGWLTDTQYF.

The chain employs TRBV6-5 and TRBJ2-7; TRBD1 agrees at 7 bases. Germline CDR1 MNHEY, CDR2 SVGAGI. The J segment lost 3 bases and the V segment lost 0 bases, leaving 5 bases of the junction unmatched. The CDR3 spans 15 residues. The CDR3 DNA follows: TGTGCCAGCAGTTACTCCCCGGGACAGTACTACGAGCAGTACTTC. It specifies CASSYSPGQYYEQYF.

The V call is TRBV18, the J call TRBJ1-2; a weak D match, TRBD1 (6 bases). The CDR3 loop spans 16 amino acids. In germline, CDR1 is KGHSH, CDR2 LQKENI. Deletions cut 2 bases from V and 3 bases from J, with 16 bases between. The CDR3 DNA reads TGTGCCAGCTCACCAAAAGGGACAAGCCCTTACTATGGCTACACCTTC. Protein sequence: CASSPKGTSPYYGYTF.

This clone was picked up many times. V usage is TRBV12-3 or TRBV12-4 and J usage is TRBJ1-2; D remains unclear. This CDR3 spans 12 amino acids. Between the trimmed V and J ends, which lost 3 bases and 5 bases, there was a span of 7 bases. This CDR3 is CASSFPRYGYTF. The CDR3 coding sequence is TGTGCCAGCAGTTTCCCCAGATATGGCTACACCTTC.

The V and J genes are TRBV7-8 and TRBJ1-2; D ambiguous. Germline V CDR1 and CDR2: SGHVS, FQNEAQ. This CDR3 is built from 13 residues. The V and J ends lost 1 base and 2 bases respectively, with 5 bases between them. For the CDR3, the DNA is TGTGCCAGCAGCTTAGGGCAGAACTATGGCTACACCTTC. Encoded protein: CASSLGQNYGYTF.

The CDR3 DNA is TGTGCCAGCTCAAAACAGGGGGGCTACGAGCAGTACTTC. Protein product: CASSKQGGYEQYF. The chain uses TRBV18 and TRBJ2-7, with TRBD1 matching 8 bases. The V segment lost 5 bases and the J segment 3 bases; nucleotides outside the gene matches: 3. Germline V gives CDR1 KGHSH, CDR2 LQKENI. The CDR3 covers 13 residues.